Each of the 13 T cell receptor beta chains below was sequenced from the same sample in a study of T cell responses to AZD1222 COVID-19 vaccine. The assay was immunoSEQ multiplex PCR, and TCRdb's table has in-frame clones only and misses some. The table lists some 130,000 clones, 65% to 90% of them singletons. Sequences were derived from peripheral blood, sampled on day 0 of AZD1222 vaccination. These receptors were collected from an adult in good health.

The chain links TRBV7-2 to TRBJ1-4; 9 nucleotides line up with TRBD1. CDR3 length: 14 amino acids. The V and J ends lost 3 bases and 5 bases, in that order; junction bases with no gene match: 1. CDR1 is SGHTA and CDR2 is FQGNSA in the germline V gene. CDR3 sequence reads: CASSFGQGNEKLFF. The CDR3 nucleotides are TGTGCCAGCAGCTTCGGACAGGGGAATGAAAAACTGTTTTTT.

The chain joins TRBV27 to TRBJ2-7; TRBD1 is a possible D gene (6 bases). There are 13 residues in the CDR3. Germline lookup yields CDR1 MNHEY and CDR2 SMNVEV (reference sequence). Trimming removed 6 bases at V and 1 base at J, with 10 bases between. CDR3 region: CASSRRGSYEQYF. CDR3 sequence (DNA): TGTGCCAGCAGCCGCAGGGGTTCCTACGAGCAGTACTTC.

This clone was found a few times. The chain employs TRBV7-8 and TRBJ1-1; D possibly corresponds to TRBD1 (5 bases). The CDR3 spans 15 residues. The germline V gene encodes CDR1 SGHVS and CDR2 FQNEAQ. V was cut by 5 bases and J by 1 base, with 14 bases left in between. The CDR3 region has the DNA TGTGCCAGCAGCCTACCCGGGACCGAGAACACTGAAGCTTTCTTT. This codes for CASSLPGTENTEAFF.

The gene calls are TRBV19 and TRBJ1-3; D remains unclear. With 11 bases removed from V and 4 bases from J, the gap between germline ends came to 12 bases. The CDR3 contains 12 residues. Per germline, CDR1 LNHDA and CDR2 SQIVND (reference sequence). CDR3 DNA sequence: TGTGCCTCGTCGGCAGACGGAAACACCATATATTTT. It yields the protein CASSADGNTIYF.

This clone was seen more than once but under ten times. The chain uses TRBV19 and TRBJ1-1; 8 bases align to TRBD1. Trimming removed 4 bases from V and 3 bases from J; junction bases left unmatched: 4. The germline CDR1 and CDR2 sequences are LNHDA and SQIVND (reference sequence). The CDR3 spans 14 residues. The DNA of the CDR3 is TGTGCCAGTAGTACGACAGGGGCGGACACTGAAGCTTTCTTT. The encoded protein is CASSTTGADTEAFF.

The V and J genes are TRBV9 and TRBJ2-7; 7 positions agree with TRBD1. This CDR3 contains 15 residues. V gave up 2 bases and J gave up 6 bases; unmatched junction bases: 11. CDR1 and CDR2 (germline): SGDLS, YYNGEE. CDR3 region: CASSVTGQSISEQYF. The CDR3 DNA is TGTGCCAGCAGCGTGACAGGGCAATCCATCTCCGAGCAGTACTTC.

The chain employs TRBV6-1 and TRBJ1-5; no clear D. Trimming took 3 bases from V and 7 from J, leaving 13 bases between them. CDR1 and CDR2 (germline): MNHNS, SASEGT. This CDR3 contains 14 residues. Written as DNA, the CDR3 is TGTGCCAGCAGTGAGAGAACCGGATGGCAGCCCCAGCATTTT. This encodes CASSERTGWQPQHF.

The V and J genes are TRBV5-6 and TRBJ1-2, with 11 bases lining up with TRBD1. The germline gives CDR1 SGHDT, CDR2 YYEEEE. This CDR3 is 15 amino acids long. Trimming took 4 bases from V and 7 from J; bases not matched to a gene: 9. CDR3 protein: CASSGQGARILGYTF. Written as DNA, the CDR3 is TGTGCCAGCAGCGGACAGGGGGCGCGAATTCTTGGCTACACCTTC.

V and J are TRBV7-3 and TRBJ2-7; tentatively, D is TRBD2 (6 bases). The CDR3 has 14 amino acids. Germline CDR1 reads SGHTA; CDR2 reads FQGTGA. The ends were cut back, 3 bases at V and 2 bases at J, with 11 bases in the middle. The CDR3 DNA reads TGTGCCAGCAGCTTGGAGGGGAGAACCTACGAGCAGTACTTC. Translated: CASSLEGRTYEQYF.

This clone was recorded a few times. The genes are TRBV12-5 and TRBJ2-2; D remains unclear. The CDR3 runs to 13 residues. V was clipped by 1 base and J by 8 bases, with 8 bases between them. Germline V lookup: CDR1 LGHNT, CDR2 FRNRAP. CDR3 residues: CASGLGGPGELFF. The CDR3 nucleotides are TGTGCTAGTGGTTTGGGAGGACCGGGGGAGCTGTTTTTT.

The chain links TRBV7-9 to TRBJ2-1, with TRBD2 matching over 10 bases. V was clipped by 1 base and J by 7 bases; unmatched bases: 4. Germline loops: CDR1 SEHNR, CDR2 FQNEAQ (reference sequence). The CDR3 sequence is 15 residues long. CDR3 protein: CASSLGGLATNEQFF. The CDR3 DNA reads as TGTGCCAGCAGCTTAGGGGGACTAGCGACTAATGAGCAGTTCTTC.

The genes are TRBV2 and TRBJ1-1; weak D call: TRBD1 (5 bases). Between the trimmed V and J ends, which lost 4 bases and 11 bases, there was a span of 20 bases. The V gene's germline CDR1 is SNHLY and CDR2 FYNNEI. The CDR3 is made up of 14 amino acids. CDR3 loop: CASSGSSGSVRAFF. DNA for the CDR3: TGTGCCAGCAGTGGATCCTCAGGGAGCGTAAGGGCTTTCTTT.

The rearrangement links TRBV12-3 or TRBV12-4 to TRBJ2-5; D gene unclear. The CDR3 sequence is 12 residues long. Trimming removed 3 bases at V and 5 bases at J, with 7 bases between. The CDR3 DNA reads as TGTGCCAGCAGTTTCGTGGGGGAGACCCAGTACTTC. Residues: CASSFVGETQYF.